This TCR beta chain was found in a study of T cell repertoires in cytomegalovirus infection. In TCRdb, the reads were re-called with MiXCR into one record per CDR3 protein. The sample yields roughly 600,000 distinct CDR3 sequences, approximately 25% seen once. The specimen was CD8+ T cells from PBMCs. The source is a human donor in good health (CMV status not recorded). Some clones in this sample may be carry-over from other donors' samples.

The CDR3: CASSVGQGFFGTEAFF. As DNA, the CDR3 is TGTGCCAGCAGCGTAGGGCAGGGCTTTTTCGGGACTGAAGCTTTCTTT. The chain has TRBV9 and TRBJ1-1; possibly TRBD1 for D (5 bases). The V end lost 0 bases, the J end lost 5 bases, and 17 bases lay between the germline ends. Germline CDR1 is SGDLS and CDR2 is YYNGEE. The CDR3 sequence is 16 residues long.